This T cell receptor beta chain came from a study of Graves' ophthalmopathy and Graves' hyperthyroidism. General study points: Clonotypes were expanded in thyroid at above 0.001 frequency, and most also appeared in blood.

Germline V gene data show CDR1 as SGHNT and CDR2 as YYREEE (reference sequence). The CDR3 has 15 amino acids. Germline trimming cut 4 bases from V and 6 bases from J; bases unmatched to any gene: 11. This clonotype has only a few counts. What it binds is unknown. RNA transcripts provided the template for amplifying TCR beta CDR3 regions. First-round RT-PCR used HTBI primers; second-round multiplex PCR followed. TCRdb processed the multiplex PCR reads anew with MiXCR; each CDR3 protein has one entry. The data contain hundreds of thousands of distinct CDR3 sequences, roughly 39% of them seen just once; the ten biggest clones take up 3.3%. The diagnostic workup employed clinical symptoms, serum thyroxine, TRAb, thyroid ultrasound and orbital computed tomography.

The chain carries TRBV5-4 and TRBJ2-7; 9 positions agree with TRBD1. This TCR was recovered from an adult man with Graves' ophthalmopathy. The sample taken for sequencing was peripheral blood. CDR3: CASSPHRGLIGEQYF. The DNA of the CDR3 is TGTGCCAGCAGCCCACACAGGGGGCTAATTGGCGAGCAGTACTTC. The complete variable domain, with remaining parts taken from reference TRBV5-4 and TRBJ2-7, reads ETGVTQSPTHLIKTRGQQVTLRCSSQSGHNTVSWYQQALGQGPQFIFQYYREEENGRGNFPPRFSGLQFPNYSSELNVNALELDDSALYLCASSPHRGLIGEQYFGPGTRLTVT.